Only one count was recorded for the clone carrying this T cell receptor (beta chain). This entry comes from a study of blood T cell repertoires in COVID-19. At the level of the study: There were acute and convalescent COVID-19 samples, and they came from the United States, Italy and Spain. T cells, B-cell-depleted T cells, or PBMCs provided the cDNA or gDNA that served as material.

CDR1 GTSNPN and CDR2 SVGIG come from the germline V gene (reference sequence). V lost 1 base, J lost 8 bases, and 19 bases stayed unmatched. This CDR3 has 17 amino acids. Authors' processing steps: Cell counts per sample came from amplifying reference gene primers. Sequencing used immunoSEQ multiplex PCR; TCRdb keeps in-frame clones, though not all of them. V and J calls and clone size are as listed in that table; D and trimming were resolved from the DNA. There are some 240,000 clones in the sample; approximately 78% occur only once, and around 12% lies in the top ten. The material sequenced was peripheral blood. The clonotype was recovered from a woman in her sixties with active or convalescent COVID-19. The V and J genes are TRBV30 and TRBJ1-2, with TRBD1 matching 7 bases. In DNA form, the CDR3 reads TGTGCCTGGAGTGAACAGGGGATCGCCGGTGGTGGGGCAGGCTACACCTTC. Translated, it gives CAWSEQGIAGGGAGYTF. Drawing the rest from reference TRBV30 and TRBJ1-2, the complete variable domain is SQTIHQWPATLVQPVGSPLSLECTVEGTSNPNLYWYRQAAGRGLQLLFYSVGIGQISSEVPQNLSASRPQDRQFILSSKKLLLSDSGFYLCAWSEQGIAGGGAGYTFGSGTRLTVV.